This T cell receptor (beta chain) was profiled in a study of blood T cell repertoires in COVID-19. As for the study in general: Nucleic acid was either cDNA or gDNA, and it came from T cells, B-cell-depleted T cells, or PBMCs.

V trimming: 4 bases; J trimming: 4 bases; junction bases outside the gene matches: 9. Germline lookup yields CDR1 SQVTM and CDR2 ANQGSEA. The CDR3 spans 14 residues. How the authors handled the data: Reference gene primers were amplified, and this amplification served to estimate nucleated cell counts. Assay used: immunoSEQ multiplex PCR; TCRdb lists only in-frame clones, some missing. The V and J calls and clone size come from that table; D and trimming were worked out from the DNA. The sample contains tens of thousands of clones, around 76% of which appear only once. This chain links TRBV29-1 with TRBJ2-5; 7 bases map to TRBD2. Sequencing used peripheral blood. This clonotype was sampled from an older man with active or convalescent COVID-19. The CDR3 loop is CSVVWGGKGETQYF. In nucleotides, the CDR3 is TGCAGCGTTGTGTGGGGGGGTAAAGGAGAGACCCAGTACTTC.